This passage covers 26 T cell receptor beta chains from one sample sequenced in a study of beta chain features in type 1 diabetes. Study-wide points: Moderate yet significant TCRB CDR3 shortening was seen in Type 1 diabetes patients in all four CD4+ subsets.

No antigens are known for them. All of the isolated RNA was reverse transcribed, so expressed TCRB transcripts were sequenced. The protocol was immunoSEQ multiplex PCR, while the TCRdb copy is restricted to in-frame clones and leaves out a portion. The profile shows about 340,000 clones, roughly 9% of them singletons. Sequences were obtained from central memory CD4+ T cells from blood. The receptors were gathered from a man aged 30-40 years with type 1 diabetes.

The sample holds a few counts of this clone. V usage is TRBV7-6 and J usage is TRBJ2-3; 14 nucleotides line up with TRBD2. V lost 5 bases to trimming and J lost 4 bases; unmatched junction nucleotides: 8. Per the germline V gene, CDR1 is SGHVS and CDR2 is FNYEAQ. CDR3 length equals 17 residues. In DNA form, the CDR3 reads TGTGCCAGCAGCGCGGGACTAGCGGGGGTGGGGTCAGATACGCAGTATTTT. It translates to CASSAGLAGVGSDTQYF.

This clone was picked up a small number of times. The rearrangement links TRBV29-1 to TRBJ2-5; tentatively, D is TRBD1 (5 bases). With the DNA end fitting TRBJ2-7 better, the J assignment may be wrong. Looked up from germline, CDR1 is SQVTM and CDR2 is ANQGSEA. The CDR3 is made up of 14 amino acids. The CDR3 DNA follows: TGCAGCGTTTTGGGGTCAGGGAATTCCTACGAGCAGTACTTC. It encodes CSVLGSGNSYEQYF.

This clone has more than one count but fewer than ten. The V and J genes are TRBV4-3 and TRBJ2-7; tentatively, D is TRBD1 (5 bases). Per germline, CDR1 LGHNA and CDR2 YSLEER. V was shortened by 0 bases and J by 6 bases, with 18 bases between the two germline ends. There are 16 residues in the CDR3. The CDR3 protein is CASSQETPARVAEQYF. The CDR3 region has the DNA TGCGCCAGCAGCCAAGAGACCCCTGCCAGGGTGGCCGAGCAGTACTTC.

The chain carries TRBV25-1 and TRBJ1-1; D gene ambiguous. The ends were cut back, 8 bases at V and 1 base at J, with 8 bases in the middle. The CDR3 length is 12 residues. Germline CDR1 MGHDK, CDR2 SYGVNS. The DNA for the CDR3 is TGTGCCAGCCGCCACGCGAACACTGAAGCTTTCTTT. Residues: CASRHANTEAFF.

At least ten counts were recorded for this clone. The CDR3, as DNA: TGTGCCATCAGTGAGGCAGGGGGCGAGCAGTACTTC. Translating gives CAISEAGGEQYF. The V call is TRBV10-3, the J call TRBJ2-7, with 7 bases fitting TRBD1. Germline V CDR1 and CDR2: ENHRY, SYGVKD. The junction had 1 base not matched to a gene; V was cut back by 2 bases and J by 6 bases. CDR3 length equals 12 residues.

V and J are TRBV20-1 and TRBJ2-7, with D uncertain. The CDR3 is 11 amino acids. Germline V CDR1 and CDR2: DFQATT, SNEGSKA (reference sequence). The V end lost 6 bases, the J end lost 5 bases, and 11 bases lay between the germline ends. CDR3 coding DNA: TGCAGTGCCGAGGATCGGGACGAGCAGTACTTC. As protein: CSAEDRDEQYF.

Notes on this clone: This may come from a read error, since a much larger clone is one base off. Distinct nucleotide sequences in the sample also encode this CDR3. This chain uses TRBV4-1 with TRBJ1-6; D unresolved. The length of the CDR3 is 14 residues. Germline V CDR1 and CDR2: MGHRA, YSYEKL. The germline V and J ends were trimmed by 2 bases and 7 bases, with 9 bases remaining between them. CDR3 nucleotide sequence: TGCGCCAGCAGCCAATGGACGGGGAATTCACCCCTCCACTTT. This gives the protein CASSQWTGNSPLHF.

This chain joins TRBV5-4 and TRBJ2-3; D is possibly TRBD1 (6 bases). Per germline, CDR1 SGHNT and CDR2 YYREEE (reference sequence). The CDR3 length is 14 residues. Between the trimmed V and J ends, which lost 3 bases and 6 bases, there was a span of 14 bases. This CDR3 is CASSSRRQGDTQYF. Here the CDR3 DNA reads TGTGCCAGCAGCTCCCGGAGGCAGGGGGATACGCAGTATTTT. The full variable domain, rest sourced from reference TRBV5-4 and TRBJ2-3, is ETGVTQSPTHLIKTRGQQVTLRCSSQSGHNTVSWYQQALGQGPQFIFQYYREEENGRGNFPPRFSGLQFPNYSSELNVNALELDDSALYLCASSSRRQGDTQYFGPGTRLTVL.

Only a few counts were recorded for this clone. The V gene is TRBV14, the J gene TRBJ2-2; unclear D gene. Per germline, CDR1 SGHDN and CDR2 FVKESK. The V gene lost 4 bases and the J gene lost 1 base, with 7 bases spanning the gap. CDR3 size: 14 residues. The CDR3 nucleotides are TGTGCCAGCAGCCGACACTTGAACACCGGGGAGCTGTTTTTT. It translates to CASSRHLNTGELFF. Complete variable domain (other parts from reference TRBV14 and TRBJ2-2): EAGVTQFPSHSVIEKGQTVTLRCDPISGHDNLYWYRRVMGKEIKFLLHFVKESKQDESGMPNNRFLAERTGGTYSTLKVQPAELEDSGVYFCASSRHLNTGELFFGEGSRLTVL.

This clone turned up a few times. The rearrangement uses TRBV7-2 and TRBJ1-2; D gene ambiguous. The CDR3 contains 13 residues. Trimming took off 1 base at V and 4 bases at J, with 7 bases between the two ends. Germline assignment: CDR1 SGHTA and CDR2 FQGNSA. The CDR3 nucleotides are TGTGCCAGCAGCTTAGACGGGAGCTATGGCTACACCTTC. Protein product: CASSLDGSYGYTF.

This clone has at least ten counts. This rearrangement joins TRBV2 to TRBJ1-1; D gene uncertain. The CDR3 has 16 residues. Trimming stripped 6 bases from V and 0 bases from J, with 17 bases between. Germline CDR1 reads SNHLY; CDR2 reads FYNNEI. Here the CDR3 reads CASRPTWTAMNTEAFF. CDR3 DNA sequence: TGTGCCAGCAGACCGACTTGGACGGCTATGAACACTGAAGCTTTCTTT.

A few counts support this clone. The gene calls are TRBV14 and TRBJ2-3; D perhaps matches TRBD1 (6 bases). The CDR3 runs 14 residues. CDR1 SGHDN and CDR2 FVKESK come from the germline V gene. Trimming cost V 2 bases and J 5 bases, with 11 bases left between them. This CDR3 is CASSQQKQGDTQYF. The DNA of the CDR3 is TGTGCCAGCAGCCAACAAAAACAGGGAGATACGCAGTATTTT.

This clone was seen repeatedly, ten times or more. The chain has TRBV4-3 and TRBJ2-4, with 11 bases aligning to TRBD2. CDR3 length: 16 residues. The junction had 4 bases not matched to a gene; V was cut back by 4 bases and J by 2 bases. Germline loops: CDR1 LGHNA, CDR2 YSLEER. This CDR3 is CASSPTSGGPKNIQYF. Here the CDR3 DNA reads TGCGCCAGCAGCCCCACTAGCGGGGGACCCAAAAACATTCAGTACTTC.

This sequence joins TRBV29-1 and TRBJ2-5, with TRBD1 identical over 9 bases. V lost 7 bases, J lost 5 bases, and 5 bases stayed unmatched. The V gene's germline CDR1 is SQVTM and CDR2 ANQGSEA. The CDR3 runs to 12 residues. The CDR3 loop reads CSARTGVETQYF. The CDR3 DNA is TGCAGCGCCCGGACAGGGGTGGAGACCCAGTACTTC.

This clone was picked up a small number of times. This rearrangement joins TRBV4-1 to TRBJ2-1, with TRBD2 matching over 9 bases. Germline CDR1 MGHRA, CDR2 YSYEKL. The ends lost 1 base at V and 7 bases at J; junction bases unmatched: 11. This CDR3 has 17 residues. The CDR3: CASSQGRQRGATNEQFF. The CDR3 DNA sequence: TGCGCCAGCAGCCAAGGAAGGCAGCGGGGGGCCACTAATGAGCAGTTCTTC.

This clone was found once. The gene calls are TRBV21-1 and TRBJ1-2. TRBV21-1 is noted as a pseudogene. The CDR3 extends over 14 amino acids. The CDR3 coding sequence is TGTGCCAGCAGCAAAGCGCCTTTACAAGACGGCTACACCTTC. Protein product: CASSKAPLQDGYTF.

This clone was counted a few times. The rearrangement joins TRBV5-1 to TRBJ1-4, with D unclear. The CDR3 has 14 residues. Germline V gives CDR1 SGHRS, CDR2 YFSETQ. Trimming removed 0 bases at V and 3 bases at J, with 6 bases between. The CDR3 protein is CASSLGQPNEKLFF. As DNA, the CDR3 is TGCGCCAGCAGCTTGGGGCAGCCTAATGAAAAACTGTTTTTT.

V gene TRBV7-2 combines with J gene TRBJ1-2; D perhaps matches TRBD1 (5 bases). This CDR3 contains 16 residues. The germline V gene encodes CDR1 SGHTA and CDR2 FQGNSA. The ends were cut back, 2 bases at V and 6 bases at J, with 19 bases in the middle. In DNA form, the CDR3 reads TGTGCCAGCAGCTTAATGACAGCCAAATCGTTGGATGGCTACACCTTC. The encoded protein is CASSLMTAKSLDGYTF.

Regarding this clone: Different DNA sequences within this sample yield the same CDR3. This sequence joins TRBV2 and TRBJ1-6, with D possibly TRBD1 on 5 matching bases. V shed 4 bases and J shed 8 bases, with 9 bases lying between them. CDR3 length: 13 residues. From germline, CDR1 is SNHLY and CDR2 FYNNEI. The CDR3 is CASSVRGDSPLHF. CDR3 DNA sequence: TGTGCCAGCAGTGTGCGAGGGGATTCACCCCTCCACTTT.

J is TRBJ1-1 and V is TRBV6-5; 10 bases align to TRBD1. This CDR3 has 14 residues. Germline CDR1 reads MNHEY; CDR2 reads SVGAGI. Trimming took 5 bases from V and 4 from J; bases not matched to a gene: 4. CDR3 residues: CASSNRDRGTEAFF. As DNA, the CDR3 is TGTGCCAGCAGTAACCGGGACAGGGGCACTGAAGCTTTCTTT.

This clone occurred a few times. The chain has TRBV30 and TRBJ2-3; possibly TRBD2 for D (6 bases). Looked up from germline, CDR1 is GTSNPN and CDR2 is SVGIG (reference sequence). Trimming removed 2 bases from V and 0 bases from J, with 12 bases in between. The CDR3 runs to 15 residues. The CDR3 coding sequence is TGTGCCTGGAGTTCTGGGCGGGGCAGCACAGATACGCAGTATTTT. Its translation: CAWSSGRGSTDTQYF.

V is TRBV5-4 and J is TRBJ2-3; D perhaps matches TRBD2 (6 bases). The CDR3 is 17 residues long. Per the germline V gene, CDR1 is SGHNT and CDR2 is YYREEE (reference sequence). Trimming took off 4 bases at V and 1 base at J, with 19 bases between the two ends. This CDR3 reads CASSNPTGASGTDTQYF. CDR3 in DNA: TGTGCCAGCAGCAACCCTACCGGGGCTAGCGGCACAGATACGCAGTATTTT.

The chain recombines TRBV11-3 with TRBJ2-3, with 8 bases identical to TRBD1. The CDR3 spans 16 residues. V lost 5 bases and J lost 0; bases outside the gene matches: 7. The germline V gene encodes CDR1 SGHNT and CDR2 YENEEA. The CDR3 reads CASSPRQGSSTDTQYF. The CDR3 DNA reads TGTGCCAGCAGCCCGAGACAGGGGTCTAGCACAGATACGCAGTATTTT.

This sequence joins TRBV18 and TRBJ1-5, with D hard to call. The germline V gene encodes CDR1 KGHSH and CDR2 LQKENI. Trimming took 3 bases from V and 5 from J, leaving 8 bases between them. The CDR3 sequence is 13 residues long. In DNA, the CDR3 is TGTGCCAGCTCACCCACGGCTCATCAGCCCCAGCATTTT. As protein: CASSPTAHQPQHF. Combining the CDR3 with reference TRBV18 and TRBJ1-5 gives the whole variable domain NAGVMQNPRHLVRRRGQEARLRCSPMKGHSHVYWYRQLPEEGLKFMVYLQKENIIDESGMPKERFSAEFPKEGPSILRIQQVVRGDSAAYFCASSPTAHQPQHFGDGTRLSIL.

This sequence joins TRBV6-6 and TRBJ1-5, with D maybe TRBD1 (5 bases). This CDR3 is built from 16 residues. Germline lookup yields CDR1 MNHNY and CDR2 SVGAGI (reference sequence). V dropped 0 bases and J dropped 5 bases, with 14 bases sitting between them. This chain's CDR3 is CASSYSAGGGHQPQHF. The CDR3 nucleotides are TGTGCCAGCAGTTACTCAGCTGGCGGGGGACATCAGCCCCAGCATTTT.

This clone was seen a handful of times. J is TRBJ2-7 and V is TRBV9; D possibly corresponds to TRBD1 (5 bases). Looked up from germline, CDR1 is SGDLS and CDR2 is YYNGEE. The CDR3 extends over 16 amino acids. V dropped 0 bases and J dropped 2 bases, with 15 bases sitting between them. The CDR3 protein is CASSVGFQGPPYEQYF. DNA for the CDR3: TGTGCCAGCAGCGTAGGATTCCAGGGTCCCCCCTACGAGCAGTACTTC.